The 30 T cell receptor beta chains reported below all come from one sample, sequenced in a study of cytomegalovirus exposure and HLA in healthy donors. The PCR employed 60 Vbeta primers together with 13 Jbeta primers. Sequencing was performed with immunoSEQ multiplex PCR; in TCRdb, only in-frame clones are kept and a portion is missing. The table lists about 89,000 clones, around 67% of them singletons. Sequenced input: PBMCs. Receptors were obtained from a human donor in good health.

The V call is TRBV7-9, the J call TRBJ2-7; no definite D call. This CDR3 region has 12 residues. V shed 2 bases and J shed 5 bases, with 7 bases lying between them. CDR1 is SEHNR, CDR2 FQNEAQ, per germline (reference sequence). The CDR3 DNA reads TGTGCCAGCAGCTTACGGTCGGACGAGCAGTACTTC. Its protein product is CASSLRSDEQYF.

V is TRBV10-2 and J is TRBJ2-2; D gene unclear. V dropped 6 bases and J dropped 2 bases, with 13 bases sitting between them. CDR1 WSHSY and CDR2 SAAADI come from the germline V gene. CDR3 length: 15 residues. CDR3 nucleotides: TGCGCCAGCAGCCCTGGCCCCCCTAACACCGGGGAGCTGTTTTTT. Protein sequence: CASSPGPPNTGELFF.

J is TRBJ2-1 and V is TRBV5-1, with D perhaps matching TRBD1 (5 bases). The germline V gene encodes CDR1 SGHRS and CDR2 YFSETQ. Deletions cut 0 bases from V and 2 bases from J, with 12 bases between. This CDR3 has 16 residues. DNA for the CDR3: TGCGCCAGCAGCTTGGAATACAGGTTGACCTACAATGAGCAGTTCTTC. Encoded protein: CASSLEYRLTYNEQFF.

The chain carries TRBV9 and TRBJ1-1; TRBD1 is a possible D gene (6 bases). Germline assignment: CDR1 SGDLS and CDR2 YYNGEE. Trimming shortened V by 3 bases and J by 2 bases, and 14 bases separated the two germline ends. This CDR3 spans 15 amino acids. CDR3 sequence: CASSEGPTGNTEAFF. The CDR3 DNA follows: TGTGCCAGCAGCGAGGGCCCGACAGGTAACACTGAAGCTTTCTTT.

This clone was seen a handful of times. The rearrangement joins TRBV6-1 to TRBJ1-6, with D possibly being TRBD1 (5 bases). The ends were cut back, 5 bases at V and 5 bases at J, with 7 bases in the middle. Germline CDR1 MNHNS, CDR2 SASEGT. The CDR3 sequence is 13 residues long. For the CDR3, the DNA is TGTGCCAGCAGTCAGGGTAATAATTCACCCCTCCACTTT. This encodes CASSQGNNSPLHF.

The chain has TRBV4-3 and TRBJ2-1; tentatively, D is TRBD2 (6 bases). V lost 4 bases, J lost 1 base, and 14 bases lay in between. The germline gives CDR1 LGHNA, CDR2 YSLEER. There are 16 residues in the CDR3. DNA for the CDR3: TGCGCCAGCAGCCGCACCCAAGGGAGGTCCTACAATGAGCAGTTCTTC. This codes for CASSRTQGRSYNEQFF.

Regarding this clone: The same CDR3 is also encoded by other DNA sequences in this sample. The chain employs TRBV7-3 and TRBJ1-1; the D gene is possibly TRBD1 (5 bases). V shed 2 bases and J shed 2 bases, with 6 bases lying between them. CDR3 length: 13 residues. The germline gives CDR1 SGHTA, CDR2 FQGTGA. The CDR3 nucleotides are TGTGCCAGCAGCTTACAGGGAAACACTGAAGCTTTCTTT. Translating gives CASSLQGNTEAFF.

The chain couples TRBV19 to TRBJ1-1; 7 bases map to TRBD1. The CDR3 spans 14 residues. Germline V gene lookup returns CDR1 LNHDA and CDR2 SQIVND (reference sequence). V lost 4 bases, J lost 10 bases, and 12 bases stayed unmatched. The CDR3 loop reads CASSTWIGTAVAFF. The DNA of the CDR3 is TGTGCCAGTAGTACCTGGATCGGGACAGCCGTAGCTTTCTTT. The entire variable domain, with the rest obtained from reference TRBV19 and TRBJ1-1, is as follows: DGGITQSPKYLFRKEGQNVTLSCEQNLNHDAMYWYRQDPGQGLRLIYYSQIVNDFQKGDIAEGYSVSREKKESFPLTVTSAQKNPTAFYLCASSTWIGTAVAFFGQGTRLTVV.

The V gene is TRBV5-5, the J gene TRBJ1-2, with 7 bases identical to TRBD1. V shed 2 bases and J 3 bases; nucleotides not matched to a gene: 10. Germline V CDR1 and CDR2: SGHKS, YYEKEE (reference sequence). The CDR3 totals 16 residues. Written as DNA, the CDR3 is TGTGCCAGCAGCTTAGGGCCCGGGACAGAATACTATGGCTACACCTTC. Translated: CASSLGPGTEYYGYTF. The variable domain in full, completed from reference TRBV5-5 and TRBJ1-2, reads DAGVTQSPTHLIKTRGQQVTLRCSPISGHKSVSWYQQVLGQGPQFIFQYYEKEERGRGNFPDRFSARQFPNYSSELNVNALLLGDSALYLCASSLGPGTEYYGYTFGSGTRLTVV.

The V call is TRBV19, the J call TRBJ1-3; no clear D. Germline V gene sequence: CDR1 LNHDA, CDR2 SQIVND (reference sequence). V was clipped by 2 bases and J by 9 bases, with 11 bases between them. The CDR3 length is 13 residues. CDR3 sequence reads: CASSIRPGGTIYF. The CDR3 nucleotides read TGTGCCAGTAGTATAAGACCCGGCGGCACCATATATTTT.

The CDR3 nucleotides are TGCAGCGTTGGACTCCGTACAGGGTACAATGAGCAGTTCTTC. Amino acids: CSVGLRTGYNEQFF. J is TRBJ2-1 and V is TRBV29-1; D might be TRBD1 (6 bases). The germline gives CDR1 SQVTM, CDR2 ANQGSEA. V was pared by 4 bases and J by 4 bases, with 14 bases between. The CDR3 runs 14 residues.

This chain connects TRBV18 to TRBJ2-5; 9 bases are a match to TRBD1. Germline V gene data show CDR1 as KGHSH and CDR2 as LQKENI. This CDR3 is 14 amino acids long. The ends lost 6 bases at V and 3 bases at J; junction bases unmatched: 5. The CDR3 here is CASSRRTGEETQYF. CDR3 in DNA: TGTGCCAGCTCCCGTCGGACAGGGGAAGAGACCCAGTACTTC. The complete variable domain, with remaining parts taken from reference TRBV18 and TRBJ2-5, reads NAGVMQNPRHLVRRRGQEARLRCSPMKGHSHVYWYRQLPEEGLKFMVYLQKENIIDESGMPKERFSAEFPKEGPSILRIQQVVRGDSAAYFCASSRRTGEETQYFGPGTRLLVL.

The V call is TRBV5-6, the J call TRBJ1-2; 7 bases are a match to TRBD1. The CDR3 totals 14 residues. Germline CDR1 is SGHDT and CDR2 is YYEEEE. Trimming at V came to 0 bases and at J to 4 bases, leaving 3 bases not matched to a gene. Here the CDR3 reads CASSLGRGPYGYTF. CDR3 coding DNA: TGTGCCAGCAGCTTGGGAAGGGGGCCCTATGGCTACACCTTC.

The chain carries TRBV16 and TRBJ1-3; a weak D match, TRBD1 (6 bases). The V end lost 2 bases, the J end lost 3 bases, and 8 bases lay between the germline ends. This CDR3 has 14 residues. Germline CDR1 reads KGHSY; CDR2 reads FQNENV. CDR3 sequence: CASSQQGFGNTIYF. CDR3 coding DNA: TGTGCCAGCAGCCAACAGGGGTTTGGAAACACCATATATTTT.

This chain links TRBV13 with TRBJ2-1; TRBD2 agrees at 9 bases. The CDR3 consists of 16 residues. CDR1 is PRHDT and CDR2 is FYEKMQ in the germline V gene (reference sequence). Trimming took 5 bases from V and 6 from J; bases not matched to a gene: 11. The CDR3 coding sequence is TGTGCCAGCAGCCCGGATAGCGGGGGAAACTTCAATGAGCAGTTCTTC. Translating it yields CASSPDSGGNFNEQFF.

The CDR3 nucleotides read TGTGCCAGCAGCTTAGTAGGACAGGGTAACACCGGGGAGCTGTTTTTT. Its translation is CASSLVGQGNTGELFF. The chain uses TRBV7-2 and TRBJ2-2, with TRBD1 matching 8 bases. With V trimmed by 1 base and J by 2 bases, 3 bases remained unmatched. From germline, CDR1 is SGHTA and CDR2 FQGNSA. The CDR3 contains 16 residues.

The chain employs TRBV7-9 and TRBJ1-2; D uncertain. Germline CDR1 SEHNR, CDR2 FQNEAQ (reference sequence). The CDR3 runs to 15 residues. V lost 5 bases and J lost 4, with 17 bases in between. CDR3 in DNA: TGTGCCAGCAGCCCGGGCCCGGGGAGCGCCTATGGCTACACCTTC. Translated: CASSPGPGSAYGYTF.

In this sample, this clone turned up a few times. The rearrangement links TRBV15 to TRBJ1-3; tentative D call: TRBD1 (6 bases). The CDR3 is made up of 16 amino acids. Germline V CDR1 and CDR2: LNHNV, YYDKDF (reference sequence). Trimming took 0 bases from V and 2 from J, leaving 11 bases between them. DNA of the CDR3: TGTGCCACCAGCAGAGATCGGGGGGCTACTGGAAACACCATATATTTT. Translating it yields CATSRDRGATGNTIYF.

The genes are TRBV5-4 and TRBJ2-1, with D unresolved. V was cut by 1 base and J by 2 bases, with 10 bases left in between. The CDR3 has 15 residues. Looked up from germline, CDR1 is SGHNT and CDR2 is YYREEE (reference sequence). The CDR3 sequence is CASSLRESAYNEQFF. The DNA of the CDR3 is TGTGCCAGCAGCTTGCGCGAGAGCGCCTACAATGAGCAGTTCTTC. The full variable domain, with the rest looked up from reference TRBV5-4 and TRBJ2-1, is ETGVTQSPTHLIKTRGQQVTLRCSSQSGHNTVSWYQQALGQGPQFIFQYYREEENGRGNFPPRFSGLQFPNYSSELNVNALELDDSALYLCASSLRESAYNEQFFGPGTRLTVL.

J is TRBJ1-1 and V is TRBV5-4; the D gene is possibly TRBD1 (5 bases). Germline V gene data show CDR1 as SGHNT and CDR2 as YYREEE (reference sequence). This CDR3 has 12 residues. Between the trimmed V and J ends, which lost 5 bases and 11 bases, there was a span of 16 bases. CDR3 bases: TGTGCCAGCAGTTTCCCGGGGGATGAGGCTTTCTTT. Protein sequence: CASSFPGDEAFF.

V gene TRBV6-5 combines with J gene TRBJ2-5; D is unclear. The CDR3 covers 11 residues. Germline V gene data show CDR1 as MNHEY and CDR2 as SVGAGI. V was trimmed by 6 bases and J by 2 bases, leaving 4 bases between them. CDR3 in amino acids: CASSHQETQYF. For the CDR3, the DNA is TGTGCCAGCAGCCATCAAGAGACCCAGTACTTC.

This chain joins TRBV14 and TRBJ1-1; possible D gene TRBD1, 5 bases. This CDR3 comprises 15 residues. Trimming cost V 2 bases and J 0 bases, with 10 bases left between them. Germline V gene lookup returns CDR1 SGHDN and CDR2 FVKESK. DNA of the CDR3: TGTGCCAGCAGCCAACTCGGGGGGATGAACACTGAAGCTTTCTTT. This encodes CASSQLGGMNTEAFF.

The chain combines TRBV30 with TRBJ1-1, with D unresolved. V shed 0 bases and J shed 5 bases, with 10 bases lying between them. The CDR3 contains 13 residues. Germline lookup yields CDR1 GTSNPN and CDR2 SVGIG (reference sequence). In DNA form, the CDR3 reads TGTGCCTGGAGTGTATCAGCCGGGACTGAAGCTTTCTTT. Encoded protein: CAWSVSAGTEAFF.

The chain combines TRBV4-3 with TRBJ1-1; perhaps TRBD1 as D (6 bases). There are 12 residues in the CDR3. Germline V gene sequence: CDR1 LGHNA, CDR2 YSLEER. V lost 5 bases and J 3 bases, leaving 7 bases between the germline ends. CDR3 nucleotides: TGCGCCAGCAGCAGGGGGTACACTGAAGCTTTCTTT. Protein sequence: CASSRGYTEAFF.

The rearrangement joins TRBV6-1 to TRBJ1-4, with D possibly matching TRBD1 (5 bases). The CDR3 consists of 17 residues. The ends were cut back, 2 bases at V and 0 bases at J, with 13 bases in the middle. From germline, CDR1 is MNHNS and CDR2 SASEGT. The CDR3 DNA follows: TGTGCCAGCAGTGAATCGGTGGGGCTTGCAACTAATGAAAAACTGTTTTTT. Encoded protein: CASSESVGLATNEKLFF.

This clone was picked up a small number of times. This chain uses TRBV5-1 with TRBJ1-1, with D tentatively TRBD1 (5 bases). CDR1 SGHRS and CDR2 YFSETQ come from the germline V gene. Trimming shortened V by 6 bases and J by 1 base, and 13 bases separated the two germline ends. The CDR3 loop spans 14 amino acids. The CDR3 DNA reads as TGCGCCAGCACCCGGGTAGGACAGAACACTGAAGCTTTCTTT. The encoded protein is CASTRVGQNTEAFF.

The CDR3 DNA sequence: TGTGCCAGCAGCGACCGGAAACGGACAGCCAGGGTAGGGACCCAGTACTTC. Translation: CASSDRKRTARVGTQYF. This chain links TRBV5-6 with TRBJ2-5, with D maybe TRBD1 (6 bases). Trimming pared 4 bases from V and 7 bases from J, leaving 26 bases between. Germline CDR1 and CDR2: SGHDT and YYEEEE. There are 17 residues in the CDR3.

This clone was counted once. The chain couples TRBV9 to TRBJ2-1; D unresolved. V was clipped by 3 bases and J by 3 bases, with 13 bases between them. Germline CDR1 and CDR2: SGDLS and YYNGEE. This CDR3 is 15 amino acids long. The CDR3 loop is CASSGEGGYYNEQFF. CDR3 coding DNA: TGTGCCAGCAGCGGAGAAGGCGGATACTACAATGAGCAGTTCTTC.

The V and J genes are TRBV29-1 and TRBJ1-5; weak D call: TRBD1 (6 bases). The CDR3 has 14 residues. V was clipped by 6 bases and J by 0 bases, with 12 bases between them. Germline CDR1 reads SQVTM; CDR2 reads ANQGSEA. The CDR3 coding sequence is TGCAGCGTAGGGACAAGCGATAGCAATCAGCCCCAGCATTTT. Amino acid sequence: CSVGTSDSNQPQHF.

This clone occurred a few times. The DNA of the CDR3 is TGTGCCAGCAGCTCCGACGGGACAGGGACAGGTGGCTACACCTTC. Protein: CASSSDGTGTGGYTF. The chain combines TRBV9 with TRBJ1-2; 9 bases agree with TRBD1. Germline CDR1 SGDLS, CDR2 YYNGEE. Trimming cost V 4 bases and J 7 bases; bases outside gene matches: 11. The CDR3 length is 15 residues.